This entry describes one T cell receptor (beta chain). This sample is drawn from a study of blood T cell repertoires in COVID-19. The wider study: T cells, B-cell-depleted T cells, or PBMCs supplied cDNA or gDNA.

Clones were read by immunoSEQ multiplex PCR, and TCRdb kept only the in-frame ones, dropping some. This sample has roughly 220,000 clones, with around 89% found just once. This CDR3 has 18 residues. The germline V and J ends were trimmed by 7 bases and 1 base, with 24 bases remaining between them. From germline, CDR1 is WNHNN and CDR2 SYGVQD (reference sequence). Material for sequencing was PBMCs or T cells enriched from blood (not recorded which). The receptor comes from a woman in her twenties or thirties who had recovered from COVID-19. The chain combines TRBV10-1 with TRBJ2-3; D perhaps matches TRBD2 (7 bases). CDR3 sequence: CASTWWTGGVLGTDTQYF. DNA of the CDR3: TGCGCCAGCACTTGGTGGACGGGGGGCGTCCTTGGCACAGATACGCAGTATTTT.